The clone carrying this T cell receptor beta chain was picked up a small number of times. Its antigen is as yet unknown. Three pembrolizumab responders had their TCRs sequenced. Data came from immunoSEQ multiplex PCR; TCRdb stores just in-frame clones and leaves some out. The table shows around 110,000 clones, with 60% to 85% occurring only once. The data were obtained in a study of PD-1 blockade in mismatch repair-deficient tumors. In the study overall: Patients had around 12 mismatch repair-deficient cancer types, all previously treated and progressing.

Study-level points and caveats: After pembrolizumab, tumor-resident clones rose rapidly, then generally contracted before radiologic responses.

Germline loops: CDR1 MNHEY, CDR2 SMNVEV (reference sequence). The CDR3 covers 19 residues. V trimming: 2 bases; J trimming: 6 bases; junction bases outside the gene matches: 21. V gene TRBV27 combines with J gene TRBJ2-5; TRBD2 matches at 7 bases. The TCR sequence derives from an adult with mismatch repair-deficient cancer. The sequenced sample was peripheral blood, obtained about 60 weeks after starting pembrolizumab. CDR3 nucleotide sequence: TGTGCCAGCAGTTTACGGGGGAGGGATGGGCAGGGCAGGGCGAAGACCCAGTACTTC. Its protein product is CASSLRGRDGQGRAKTQYF.